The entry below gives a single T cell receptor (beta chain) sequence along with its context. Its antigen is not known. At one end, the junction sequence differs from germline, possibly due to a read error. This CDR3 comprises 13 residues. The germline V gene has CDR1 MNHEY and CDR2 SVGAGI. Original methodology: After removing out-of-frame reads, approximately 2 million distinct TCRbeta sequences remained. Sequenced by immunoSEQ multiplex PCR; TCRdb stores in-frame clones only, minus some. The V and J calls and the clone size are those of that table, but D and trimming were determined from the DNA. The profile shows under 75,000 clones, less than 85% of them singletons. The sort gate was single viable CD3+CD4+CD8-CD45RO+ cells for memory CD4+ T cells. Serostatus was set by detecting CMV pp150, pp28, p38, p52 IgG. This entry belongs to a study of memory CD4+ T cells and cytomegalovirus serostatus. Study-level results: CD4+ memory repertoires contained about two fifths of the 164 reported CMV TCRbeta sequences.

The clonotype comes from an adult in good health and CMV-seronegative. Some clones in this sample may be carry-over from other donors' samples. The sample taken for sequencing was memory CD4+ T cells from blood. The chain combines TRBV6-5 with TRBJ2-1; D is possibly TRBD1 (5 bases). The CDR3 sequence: CASSYSWGRWPIF. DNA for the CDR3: TGTGCCAGCAGTTACTCGTGGGGCAGATGGCCGATCTTC.